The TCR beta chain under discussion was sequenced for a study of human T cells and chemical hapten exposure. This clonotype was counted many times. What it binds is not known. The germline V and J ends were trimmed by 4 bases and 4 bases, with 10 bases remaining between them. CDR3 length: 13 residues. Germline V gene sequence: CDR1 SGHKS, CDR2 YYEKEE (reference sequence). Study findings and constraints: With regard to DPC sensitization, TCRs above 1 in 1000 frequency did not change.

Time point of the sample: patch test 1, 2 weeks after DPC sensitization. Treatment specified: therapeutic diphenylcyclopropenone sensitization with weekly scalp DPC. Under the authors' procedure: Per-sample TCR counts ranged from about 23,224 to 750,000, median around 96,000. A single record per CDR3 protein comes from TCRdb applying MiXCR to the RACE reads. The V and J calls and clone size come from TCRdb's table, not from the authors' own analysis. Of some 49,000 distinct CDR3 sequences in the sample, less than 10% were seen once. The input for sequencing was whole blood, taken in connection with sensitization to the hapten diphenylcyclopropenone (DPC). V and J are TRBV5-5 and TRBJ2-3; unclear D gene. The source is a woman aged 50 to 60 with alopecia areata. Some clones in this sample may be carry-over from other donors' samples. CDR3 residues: CASSLRVSDTQYF. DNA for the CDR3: TGTGCCAGCAGCCTTCGTGTTTCAGATACGCAGTATTTT.